This T cell receptor beta chain was sequenced in a study of response to subunit inactivated influenza vaccine. Trimming removed 1 base from V and 3 bases from J, with 10 bases in between. This CDR3 has 15 residues. Germline CDR1 reads DFQATT; CDR2 reads SNEGSKA (reference sequence). This clonotype was picked up a small number of times. TCRdb called the RT-PCR reads again in MiXCR, with one record for every CDR3 protein. Here the sample spans about 800,000 distinct CDR3 sequences, 21% being singletons. Sequenced here: PBMCs from blood, sampled around 5 days after vaccination. The sequence came from a man in his fifties or sixties who received an inactivated influenza vaccine. The genes are TRBV20-1 and TRBJ1-6, with D unclear. The CDR3 protein is CSARGQALYNSPLHF. Written as DNA, the CDR3 is TGCAGTGCTAGAGGGCAGGCCCTCTATAATTCACCCCTCCACTTT.